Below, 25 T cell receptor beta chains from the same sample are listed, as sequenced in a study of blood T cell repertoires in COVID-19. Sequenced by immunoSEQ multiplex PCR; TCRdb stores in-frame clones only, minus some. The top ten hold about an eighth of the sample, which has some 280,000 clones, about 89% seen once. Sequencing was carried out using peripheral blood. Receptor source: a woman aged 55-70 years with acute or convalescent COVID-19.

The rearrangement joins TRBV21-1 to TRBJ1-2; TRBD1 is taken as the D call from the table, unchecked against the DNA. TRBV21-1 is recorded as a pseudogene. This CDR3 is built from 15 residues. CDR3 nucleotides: TGTGCCAGCAGCCAGGGAAGGTCCACCGACTATGGCTACACCTTC. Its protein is CASSQGRSTDYGYTF.

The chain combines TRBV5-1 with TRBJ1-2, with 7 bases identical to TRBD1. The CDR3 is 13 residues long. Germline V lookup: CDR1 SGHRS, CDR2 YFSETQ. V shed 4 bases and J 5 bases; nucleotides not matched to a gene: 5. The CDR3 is CASSPDREYGYTF. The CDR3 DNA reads TGCGCCAGCAGCCCTGACAGGGAATATGGCTACACCTTC.

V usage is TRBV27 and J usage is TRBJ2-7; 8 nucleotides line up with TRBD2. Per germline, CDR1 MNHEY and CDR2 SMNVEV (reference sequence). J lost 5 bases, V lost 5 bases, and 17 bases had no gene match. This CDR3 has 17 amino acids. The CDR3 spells CASSIRGGAGERHEQYF. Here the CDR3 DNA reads TGTGCCAGCAGTATTCGGGGGGGGGCGGGAGAGAGGCACGAGCAGTACTTC.

CDR3 sequence: CASSPRAAGDQPQHF. The CDR3 DNA sequence: TGTGCCAGCTCACCCCGGGCCGCCGGGGATCAGCCCCAGCATTTT. The V gene is TRBV18, the J gene TRBJ1-5; D is unresolved. The CDR3 has 15 amino acids. Trimming left V 3 bases short and J 5 bases short, with 14 bases between. The germline CDR1 and CDR2 sequences are KGHSH and LQKENI.

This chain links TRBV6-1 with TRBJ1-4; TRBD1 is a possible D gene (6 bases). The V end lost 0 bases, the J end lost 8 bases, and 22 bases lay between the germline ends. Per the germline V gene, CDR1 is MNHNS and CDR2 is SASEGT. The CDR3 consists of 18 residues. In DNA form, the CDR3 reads TGTGCCAGCAGTGAAGCCTGGGGGGTGACAGGCGGGAGGGAAAAACTGTTTTTT. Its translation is CASSEAWGVTGGREKLFF.

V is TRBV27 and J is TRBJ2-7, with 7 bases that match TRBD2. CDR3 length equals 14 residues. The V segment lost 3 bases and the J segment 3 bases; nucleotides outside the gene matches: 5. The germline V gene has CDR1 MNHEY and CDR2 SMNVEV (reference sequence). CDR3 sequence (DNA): TGTGCCAGCAGTTTGGGCGGGAGTATCTACGAGCAGTACTTC. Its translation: CASSLGGSIYEQYF.

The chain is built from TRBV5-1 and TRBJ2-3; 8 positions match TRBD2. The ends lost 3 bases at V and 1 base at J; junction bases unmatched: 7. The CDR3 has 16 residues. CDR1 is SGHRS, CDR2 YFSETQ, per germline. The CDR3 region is CASSSVGGAGTDTQYF. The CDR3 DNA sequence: TGCGCCAGCAGCTCGGTCGGGGGGGCCGGCACAGATACGCAGTATTTT.

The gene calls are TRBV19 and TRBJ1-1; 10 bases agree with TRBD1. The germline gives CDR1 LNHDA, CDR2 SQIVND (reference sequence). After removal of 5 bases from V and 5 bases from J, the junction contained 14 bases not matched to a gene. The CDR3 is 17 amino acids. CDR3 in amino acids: CASSPGPGTGVGTEAFF. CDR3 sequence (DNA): TGTGCCAGTAGTCCAGGTCCCGGGACAGGGGTAGGAACTGAAGCTTTCTTT.

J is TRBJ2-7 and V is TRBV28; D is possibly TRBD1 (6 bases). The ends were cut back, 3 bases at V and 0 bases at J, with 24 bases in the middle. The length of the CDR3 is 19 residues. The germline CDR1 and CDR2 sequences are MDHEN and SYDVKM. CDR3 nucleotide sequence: TGTGCCAGCAGTTTGACCTACGGCGGCCGGACAGACCGCTCCTACGAGCAGTACTTC. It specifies CASSLTYGGRTDRSYEQYF.

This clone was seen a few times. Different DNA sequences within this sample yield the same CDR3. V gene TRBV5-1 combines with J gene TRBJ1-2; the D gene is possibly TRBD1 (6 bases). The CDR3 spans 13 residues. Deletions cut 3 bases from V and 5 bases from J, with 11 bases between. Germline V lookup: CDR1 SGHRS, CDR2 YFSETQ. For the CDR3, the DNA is TGCGCCAGCAGCTCCACAGGGATTTATGGCTACACCTTC. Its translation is CASSSTGIYGYTF. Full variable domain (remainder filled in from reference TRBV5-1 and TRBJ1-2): KAGVTQTPRYLIKTRGQQVTLSCSPISGHRSVSWYQQTPGQGLQFLFEYFSETQRNKGNFPGRFSGRQFSNSRSEMNVSTLELGDSALYLCASSSTGIYGYTFGSGTRLTVV.

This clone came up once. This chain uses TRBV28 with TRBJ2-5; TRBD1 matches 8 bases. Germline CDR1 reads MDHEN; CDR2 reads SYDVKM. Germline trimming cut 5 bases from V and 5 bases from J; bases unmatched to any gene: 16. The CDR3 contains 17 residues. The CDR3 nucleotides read TGTGCCAGCAGTCTCGGGCCTGGGACAGGCCTGTTTGAGACCCAGTACTTC. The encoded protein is CASSLGPGTGLFETQYF.

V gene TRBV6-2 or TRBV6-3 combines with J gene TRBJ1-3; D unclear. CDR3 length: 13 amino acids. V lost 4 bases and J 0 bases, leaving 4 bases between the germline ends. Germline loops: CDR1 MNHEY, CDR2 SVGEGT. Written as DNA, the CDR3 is TGTGCCAGCAGTTTAATCTCTGGAAACACCATATATTTT. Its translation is CASSLISGNTIYF.

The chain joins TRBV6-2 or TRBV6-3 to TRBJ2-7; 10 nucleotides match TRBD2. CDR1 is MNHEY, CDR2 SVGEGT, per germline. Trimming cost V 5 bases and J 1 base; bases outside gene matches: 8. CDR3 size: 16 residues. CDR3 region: CASSRVTSGVSYEQYF. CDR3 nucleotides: TGTGCCAGCAGTCGTGTAACTAGCGGGGTTTCCTACGAGCAGTACTTC.

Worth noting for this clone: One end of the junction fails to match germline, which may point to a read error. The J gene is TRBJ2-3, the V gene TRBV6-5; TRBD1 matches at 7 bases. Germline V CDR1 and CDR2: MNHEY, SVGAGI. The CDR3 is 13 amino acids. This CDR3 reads CASSYSTGQFEDF. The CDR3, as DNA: TGTGCCAGCAGTTACTCGACAGGGCAGTTTGAGGATTTT.

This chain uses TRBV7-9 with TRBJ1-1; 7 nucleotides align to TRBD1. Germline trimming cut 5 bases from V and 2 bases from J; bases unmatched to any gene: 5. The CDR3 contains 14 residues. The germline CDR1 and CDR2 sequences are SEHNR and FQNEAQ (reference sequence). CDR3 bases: TGTGCCAGCAGCATGACAGGGACCAACACTGAAGCTTTCTTT. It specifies CASSMTGTNTEAFF.

CDR3 DNA: TGTGCCATCAGTGACGGGACAGGCGACTATGGCTACACCTTC. Translated: CAISDGTGDYGYTF. This sequence joins TRBV10-3 and TRBJ1-2; 8 bases map to TRBD1. Germline CDR1 reads ENHRY; CDR2 reads SYGVKD. The ends lost 3 bases at V and 3 bases at J; junction bases unmatched: 3. The CDR3 consists of 14 residues.

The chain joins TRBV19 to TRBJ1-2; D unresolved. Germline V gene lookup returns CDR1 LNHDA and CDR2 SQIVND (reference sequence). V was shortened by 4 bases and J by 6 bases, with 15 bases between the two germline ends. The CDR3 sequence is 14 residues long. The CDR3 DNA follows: TGTGCCAGTAGTACCGCGGTTGGTTCAGATGGCTACACCTTC. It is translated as CASSTAVGSDGYTF.

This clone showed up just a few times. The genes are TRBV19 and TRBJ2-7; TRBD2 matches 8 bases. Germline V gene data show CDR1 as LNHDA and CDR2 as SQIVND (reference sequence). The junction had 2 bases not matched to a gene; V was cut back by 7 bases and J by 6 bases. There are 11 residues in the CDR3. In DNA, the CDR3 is TGTGCCAGTAAGGGACTAGGCGAGCAGTACTTC. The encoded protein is CASKGLGEQYF.

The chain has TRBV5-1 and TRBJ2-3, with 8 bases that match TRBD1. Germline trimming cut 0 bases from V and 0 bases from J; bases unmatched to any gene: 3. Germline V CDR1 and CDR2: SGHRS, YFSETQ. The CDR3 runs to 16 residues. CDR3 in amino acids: CASSLGQGLSTDTQYF. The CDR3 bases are TGCGCCAGCAGCTTGGGACAGGGGTTAAGCACAGATACGCAGTATTTT.

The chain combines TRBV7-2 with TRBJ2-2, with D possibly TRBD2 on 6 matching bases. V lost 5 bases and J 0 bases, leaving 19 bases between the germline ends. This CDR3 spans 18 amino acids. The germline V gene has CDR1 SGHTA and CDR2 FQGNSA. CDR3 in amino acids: CASSPQSGGIANTGELFF. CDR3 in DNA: TGTGCCAGCAGCCCCCAAAGTGGGGGGATAGCGAACACCGGGGAGCTGTTTTTT.

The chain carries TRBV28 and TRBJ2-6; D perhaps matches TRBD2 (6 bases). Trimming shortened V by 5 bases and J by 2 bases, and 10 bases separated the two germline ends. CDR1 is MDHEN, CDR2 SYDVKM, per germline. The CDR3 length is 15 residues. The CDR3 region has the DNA TGTGCCAGCAGTCCCCCGGGGGCTGGGGCCAACGTCCTGACTTTC. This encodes CASSPPGAGANVLTF.

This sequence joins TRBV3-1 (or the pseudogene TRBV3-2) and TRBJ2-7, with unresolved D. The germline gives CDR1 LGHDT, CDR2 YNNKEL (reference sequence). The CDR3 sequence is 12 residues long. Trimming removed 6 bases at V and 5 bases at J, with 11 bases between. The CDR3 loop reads CASRKGENEQYF. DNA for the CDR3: TGTGCCAGCAGGAAAGGAGAGAACGAGCAGTACTTC.

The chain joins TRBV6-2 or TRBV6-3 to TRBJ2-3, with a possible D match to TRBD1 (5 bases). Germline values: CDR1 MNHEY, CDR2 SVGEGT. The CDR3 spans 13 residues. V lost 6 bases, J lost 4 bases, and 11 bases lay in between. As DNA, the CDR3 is TGTGCCAGCAGCCAGATGGGGCCAGATACGCAGTATTTT. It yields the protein CASSQMGPDTQYF.

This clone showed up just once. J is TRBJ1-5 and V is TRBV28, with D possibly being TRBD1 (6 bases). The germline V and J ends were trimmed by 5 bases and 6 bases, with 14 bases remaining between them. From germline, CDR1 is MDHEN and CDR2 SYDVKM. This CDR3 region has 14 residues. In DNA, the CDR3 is TGTGCCAGCAGTCATTCGTCAGGGGTTCAGCCCCAGCATTTT. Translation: CASSHSSGVQPQHF.

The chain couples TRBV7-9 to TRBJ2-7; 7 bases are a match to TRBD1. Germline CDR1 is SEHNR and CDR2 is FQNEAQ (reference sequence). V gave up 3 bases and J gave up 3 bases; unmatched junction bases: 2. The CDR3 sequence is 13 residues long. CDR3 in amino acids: CASSFTGVYEQYF. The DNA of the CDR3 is TGTGCCAGCAGCTTTACAGGGGTCTACGAGCAGTACTTC.